The subject of this entry is one T cell receptor (beta chain). Its target is unknown. These data are taken from a study of cytomegalovirus exposure and HLA in healthy donors. Study in general: The roughly 120 million unique TCR beta sequences, from some 170 million T cells, were found by an earlier analysis.

General study points: A link between a missense DCLRE1C variant and TCR beta V- and J-gene trimming emerged from a later analysis.

PCR was performed using 60 Vbeta and 13 Jbeta primers. This table comes from immunoSEQ multiplex PCR, and its TCRdb copy is limited to in-frame clones, with some not included. The profile shows around 100,000 clones, 85% of them singletons. V lost 2 bases, J lost 0 bases, and 10 bases stayed unmatched. The CDR3 runs 19 residues. In germline, CDR1 is SGHTA, CDR2 FQGNSA. This rearrangement joins TRBV7-2 to TRBJ2-5, with 12 bases aligning to TRBD2. Sequencing input: PBMCs. This receptor was taken from a man aged 25 to 45 in good health and CMV-seronegative. In DNA form, the CDR3 reads TGTGCCAGCAGCTTATACGTGAACGGACTAGCGGGATACCAAGAGACCCAGTACTTC. It codes for CASSLYVNGLAGYQETQYF.